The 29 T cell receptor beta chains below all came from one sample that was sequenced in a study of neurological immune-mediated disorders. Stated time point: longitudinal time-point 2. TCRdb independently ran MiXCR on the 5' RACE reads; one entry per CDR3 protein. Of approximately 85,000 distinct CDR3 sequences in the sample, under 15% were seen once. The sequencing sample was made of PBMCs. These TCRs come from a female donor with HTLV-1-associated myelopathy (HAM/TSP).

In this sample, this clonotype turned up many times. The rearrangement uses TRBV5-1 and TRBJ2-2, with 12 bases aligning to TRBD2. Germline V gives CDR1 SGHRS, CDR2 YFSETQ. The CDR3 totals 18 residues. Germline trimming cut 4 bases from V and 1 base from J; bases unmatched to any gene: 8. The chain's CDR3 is CASSPGTSGPMNTGELFF. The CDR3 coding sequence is TGCGCCAGCAGCCCCGGGACTAGCGGGCCGATGAACACCGGGGAGCTGTTTTTT.

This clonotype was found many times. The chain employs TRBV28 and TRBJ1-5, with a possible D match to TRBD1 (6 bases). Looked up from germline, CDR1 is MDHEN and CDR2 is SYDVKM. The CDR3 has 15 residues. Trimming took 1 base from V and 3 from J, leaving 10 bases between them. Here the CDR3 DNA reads TGTGCCAGCAGTTTATACAGGGCTTACAATCAGCCCCAGCATTTT. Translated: CASSLYRAYNQPQHF. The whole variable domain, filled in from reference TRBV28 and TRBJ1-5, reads DVKVTQSSRYLVKRTGEKVFLECVQDMDHENMFWYRQDPGLGLRLIYFSYDVKMKEKGDIPEGYSVSREKKERFSLILESASTNQTSMYLCASSLYRAYNQPQHFGDGTRLSIL.

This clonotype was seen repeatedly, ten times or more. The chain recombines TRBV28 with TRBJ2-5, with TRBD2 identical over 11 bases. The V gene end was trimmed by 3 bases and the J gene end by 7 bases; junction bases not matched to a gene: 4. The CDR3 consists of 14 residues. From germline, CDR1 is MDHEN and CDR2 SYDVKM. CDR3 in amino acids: CASSFPGLAGTQYF. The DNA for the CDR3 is TGTGCCAGCAGTTTCCCAGGACTAGCGGGGACCCAGTACTTC.

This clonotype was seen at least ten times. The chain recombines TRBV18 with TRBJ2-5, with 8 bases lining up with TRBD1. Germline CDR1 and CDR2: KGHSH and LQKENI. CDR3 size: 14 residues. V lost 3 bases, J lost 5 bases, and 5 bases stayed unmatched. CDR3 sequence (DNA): TGTGCCAGCTCACCCCCACGACAGGGGGAGACCCAGTACTTC. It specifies CASSPPRQGETQYF.

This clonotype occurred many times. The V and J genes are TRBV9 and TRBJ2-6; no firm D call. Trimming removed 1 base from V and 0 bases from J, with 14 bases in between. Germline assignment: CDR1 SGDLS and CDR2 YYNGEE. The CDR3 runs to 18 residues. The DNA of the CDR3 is TGTGCCAGCAGCGTACATACGGATCGTGTCTCTGGGGCCAACGTCCTGACTTTC. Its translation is CASSVHTDRVSGANVLTF. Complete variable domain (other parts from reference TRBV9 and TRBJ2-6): DSGVTQTPKHLITATGQRVTLRCSPRSGDLSVYWYQQSLDQGLQFLIQYYNGEERAKGNILERFSAQQFPDLHSELNLSSLELGDSALYFCASSVHTDRVSGANVLTFGAGSRLTVL.

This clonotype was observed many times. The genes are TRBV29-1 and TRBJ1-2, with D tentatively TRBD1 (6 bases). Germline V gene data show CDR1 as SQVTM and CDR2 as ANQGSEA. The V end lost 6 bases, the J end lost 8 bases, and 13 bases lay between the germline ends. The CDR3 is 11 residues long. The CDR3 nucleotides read TGCAGCGTAAGAGGACAGCAAGGCTACACCTTC. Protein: CSVRGQQGYTF.

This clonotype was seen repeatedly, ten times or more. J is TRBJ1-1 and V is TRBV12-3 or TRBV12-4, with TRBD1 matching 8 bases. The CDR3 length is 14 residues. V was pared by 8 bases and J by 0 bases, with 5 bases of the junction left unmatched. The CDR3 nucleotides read TGTGCCAGCGGCGACAGGGGCCTGAACACTGAAGCTTTCTTT. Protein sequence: CASGDRGLNTEAFF.

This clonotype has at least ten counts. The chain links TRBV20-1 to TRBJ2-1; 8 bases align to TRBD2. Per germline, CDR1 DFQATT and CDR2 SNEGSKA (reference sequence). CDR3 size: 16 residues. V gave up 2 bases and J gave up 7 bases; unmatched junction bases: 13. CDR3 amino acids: CSARSSLAGGWNEQFF. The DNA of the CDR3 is TGCAGTGCTAGATCCAGTCTTGCGGGGGGATGGAATGAGCAGTTCTTC.

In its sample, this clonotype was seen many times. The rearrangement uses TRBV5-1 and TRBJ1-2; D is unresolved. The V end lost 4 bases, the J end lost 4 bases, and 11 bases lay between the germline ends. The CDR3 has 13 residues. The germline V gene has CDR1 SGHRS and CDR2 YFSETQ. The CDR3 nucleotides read TGCGCCAGCAGCCCGCTCCCGGGCTATGGCTACACCTTC. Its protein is CASSPLPGYGYTF.

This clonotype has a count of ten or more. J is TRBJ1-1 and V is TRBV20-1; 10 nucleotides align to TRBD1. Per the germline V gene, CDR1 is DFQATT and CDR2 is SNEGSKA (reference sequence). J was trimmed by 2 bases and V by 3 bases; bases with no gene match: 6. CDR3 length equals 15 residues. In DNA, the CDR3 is TGCAGTGCTAGCCCCTGGACAGGGGGAAACACTGAAGCTTTCTTT. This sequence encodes CSASPWTGGNTEAFF.

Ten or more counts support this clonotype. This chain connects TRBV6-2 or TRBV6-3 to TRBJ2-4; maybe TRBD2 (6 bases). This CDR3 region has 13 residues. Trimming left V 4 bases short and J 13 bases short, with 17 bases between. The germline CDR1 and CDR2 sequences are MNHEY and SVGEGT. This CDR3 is CASSLGLDYQQYF. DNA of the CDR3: TGTGCCAGCAGTTTAGGCCTGGACTACCAGCAGTACTTC.

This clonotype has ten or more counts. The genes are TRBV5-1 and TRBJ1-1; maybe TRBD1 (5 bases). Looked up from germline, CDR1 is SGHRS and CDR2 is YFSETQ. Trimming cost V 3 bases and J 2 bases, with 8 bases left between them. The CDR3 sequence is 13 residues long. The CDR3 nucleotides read TGCGCCAGCAGCTGGGACGCTAACACTGAAGCTTTCTTT. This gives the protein CASSWDANTEAFF.

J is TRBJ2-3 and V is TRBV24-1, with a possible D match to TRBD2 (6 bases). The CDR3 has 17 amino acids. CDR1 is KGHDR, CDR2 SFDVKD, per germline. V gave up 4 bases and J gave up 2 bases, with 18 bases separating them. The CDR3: CATSESARGSPTDTQYF. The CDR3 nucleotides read TGTGCCACCAGTGAATCCGCCCGGGGGTCCCCCACAGATACGCAGTATTTT.

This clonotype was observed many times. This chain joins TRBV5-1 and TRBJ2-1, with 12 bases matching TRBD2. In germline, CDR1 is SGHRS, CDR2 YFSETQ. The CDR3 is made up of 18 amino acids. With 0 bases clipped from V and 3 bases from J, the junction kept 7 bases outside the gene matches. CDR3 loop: CASSLEGLAGTYYNEQFF. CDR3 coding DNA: TGCGCCAGCAGCTTGGAGGGACTAGCGGGCACGTACTACAATGAGCAGTTCTTC.

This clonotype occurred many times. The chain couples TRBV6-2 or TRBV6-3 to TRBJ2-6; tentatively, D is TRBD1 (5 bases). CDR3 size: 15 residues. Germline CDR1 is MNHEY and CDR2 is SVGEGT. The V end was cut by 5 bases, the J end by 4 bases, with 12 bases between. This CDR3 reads CASSHAGLGANVLTF. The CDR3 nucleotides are TGTGCCAGCAGTCACGCAGGGCTCGGGGCCAACGTCCTGACTTTC.

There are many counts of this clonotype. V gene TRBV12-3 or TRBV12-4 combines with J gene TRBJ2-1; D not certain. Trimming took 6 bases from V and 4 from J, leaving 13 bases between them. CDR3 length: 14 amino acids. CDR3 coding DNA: TGTGCCAGCAGCTCCGAAGCCCCGTACAATGAGCAGTTCTTC. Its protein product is CASSSEAPYNEQFF.

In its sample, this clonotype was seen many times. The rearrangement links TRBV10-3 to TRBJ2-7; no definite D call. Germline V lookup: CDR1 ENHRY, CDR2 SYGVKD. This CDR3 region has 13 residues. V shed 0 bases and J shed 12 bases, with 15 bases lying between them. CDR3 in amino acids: CAISESADKELYF. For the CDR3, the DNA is TGTGCCATCAGTGAGTCGGCTGACAAGGAGTTGTACTTC.

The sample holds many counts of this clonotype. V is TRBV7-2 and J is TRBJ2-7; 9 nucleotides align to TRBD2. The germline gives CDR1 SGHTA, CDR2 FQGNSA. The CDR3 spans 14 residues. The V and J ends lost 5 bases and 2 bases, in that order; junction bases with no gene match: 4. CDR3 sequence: CASSPRGGAYEQYF. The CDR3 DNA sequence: TGTGCCAGCAGCCCGCGGGGGGGAGCCTACGAGCAGTACTTC.

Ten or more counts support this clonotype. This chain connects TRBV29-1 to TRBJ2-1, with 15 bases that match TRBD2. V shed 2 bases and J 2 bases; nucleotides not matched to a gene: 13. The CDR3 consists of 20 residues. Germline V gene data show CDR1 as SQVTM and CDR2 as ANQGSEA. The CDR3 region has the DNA TGCAGCGTTGAACCGACCATAGGACTAGCGGGGGGGTTTGCCTACAATGAGCAGTTCTTC. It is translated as CSVEPTIGLAGGFAYNEQFF.

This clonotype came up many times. CDR3 protein: CASRSPSYHEQFF. The CDR3 DNA reads TGCGCCAGCAGGAGCCCTTCGTACCATGAGCAGTTCTTC. The rearrangement links TRBV5-1 to TRBJ2-1; D gene ambiguous. CDR1 is SGHRS and CDR2 is YFSETQ in the germline V gene. This CDR3 comprises 13 residues. V was cut by 5 bases and J by 8 bases, with 14 bases left in between.

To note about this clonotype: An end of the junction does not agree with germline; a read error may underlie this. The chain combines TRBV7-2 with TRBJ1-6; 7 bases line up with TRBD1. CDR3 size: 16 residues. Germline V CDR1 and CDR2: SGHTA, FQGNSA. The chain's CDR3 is CASSGPRDRHNSPLHF. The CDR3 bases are TGTGCTAGCAGCGGCCCCAGGGACAGACATAATTCACCCCTCCACTTT.

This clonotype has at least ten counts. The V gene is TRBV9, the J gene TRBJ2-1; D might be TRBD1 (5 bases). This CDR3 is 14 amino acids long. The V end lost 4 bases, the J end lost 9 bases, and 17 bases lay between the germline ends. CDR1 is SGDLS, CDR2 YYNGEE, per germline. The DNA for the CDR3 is TGTGCCAGCAGCTCCAGTACAGACAGTTTTGAGCAGTTCTTC. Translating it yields CASSSSTDSFEQFF.

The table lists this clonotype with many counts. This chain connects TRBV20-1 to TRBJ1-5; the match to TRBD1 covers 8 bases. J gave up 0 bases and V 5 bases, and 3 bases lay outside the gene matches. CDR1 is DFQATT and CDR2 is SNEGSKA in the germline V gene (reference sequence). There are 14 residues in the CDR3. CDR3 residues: CSAATGVSNQPQHF. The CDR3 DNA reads TGCAGTGCTGCGACAGGGGTTAGCAATCAGCCCCAGCATTTT.

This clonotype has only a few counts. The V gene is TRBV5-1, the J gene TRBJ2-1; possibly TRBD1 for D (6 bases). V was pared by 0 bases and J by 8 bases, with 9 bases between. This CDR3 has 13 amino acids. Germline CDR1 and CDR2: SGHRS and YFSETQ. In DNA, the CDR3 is TGCGCCAGCAGCTTGGTGGGGGCGGATGAGCAGTTCTTC. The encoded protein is CASSLVGADEQFF.

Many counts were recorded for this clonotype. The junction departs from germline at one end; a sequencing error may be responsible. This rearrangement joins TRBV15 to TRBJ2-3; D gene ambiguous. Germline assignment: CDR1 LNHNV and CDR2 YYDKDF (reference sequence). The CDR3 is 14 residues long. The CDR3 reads CATSRDRPGDTQYF. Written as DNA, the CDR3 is TGTGCTACCAGCAGAGATAGGCCGGGCGATACGCAGTATTTT.

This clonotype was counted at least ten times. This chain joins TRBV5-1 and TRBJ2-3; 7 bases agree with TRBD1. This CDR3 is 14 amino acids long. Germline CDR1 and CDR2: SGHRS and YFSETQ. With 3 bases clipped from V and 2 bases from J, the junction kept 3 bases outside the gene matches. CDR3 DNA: TGCGCCAGCAGCTCCGGGACAGTCACAGATACGCAGTATTTT. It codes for CASSSGTVTDTQYF.

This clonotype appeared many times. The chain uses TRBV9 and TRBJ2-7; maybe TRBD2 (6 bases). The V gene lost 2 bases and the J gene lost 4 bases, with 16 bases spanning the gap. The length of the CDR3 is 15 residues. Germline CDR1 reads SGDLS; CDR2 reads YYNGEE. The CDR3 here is CASSVSGGIEYEQYF. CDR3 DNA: TGTGCCAGCAGCGTCTCCGGCGGGATAGAGTACGAGCAGTACTTC.

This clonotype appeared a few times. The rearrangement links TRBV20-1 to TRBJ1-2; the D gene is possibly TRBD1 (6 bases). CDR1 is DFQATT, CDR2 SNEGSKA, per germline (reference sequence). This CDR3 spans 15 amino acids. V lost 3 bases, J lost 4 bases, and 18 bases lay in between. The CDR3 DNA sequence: TGCAGTGCTAGTACCCGCGGACAGCGGATCTATGGCTACACCTTC. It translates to CSASTRGQRIYGYTF.

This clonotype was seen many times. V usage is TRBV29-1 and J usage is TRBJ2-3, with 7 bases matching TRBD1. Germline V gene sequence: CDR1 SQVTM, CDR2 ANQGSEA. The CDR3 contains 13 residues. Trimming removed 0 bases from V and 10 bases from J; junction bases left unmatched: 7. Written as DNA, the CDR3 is TGCAGCGTTGAAGAAAAGGCAGGGGGAGCGCAGTATTTT. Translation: CSVEEKAGGAQYF.